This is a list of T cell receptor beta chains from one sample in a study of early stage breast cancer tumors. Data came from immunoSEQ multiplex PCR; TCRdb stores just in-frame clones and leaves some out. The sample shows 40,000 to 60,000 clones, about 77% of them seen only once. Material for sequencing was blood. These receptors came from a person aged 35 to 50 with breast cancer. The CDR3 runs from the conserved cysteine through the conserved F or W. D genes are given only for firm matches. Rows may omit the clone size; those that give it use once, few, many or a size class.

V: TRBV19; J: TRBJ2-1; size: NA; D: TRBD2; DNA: TGTGCCAGTAGTAAACTAGCGGGAGTCTACAATGAGCAGTTCTTC; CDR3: CASSKLAGVYNEQFF
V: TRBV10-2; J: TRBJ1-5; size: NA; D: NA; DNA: TGCGCCAGCAGTGATGCAGGGAGCAATCAGCCCCAGCATTTT; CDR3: CASSDAGSNQPQHF
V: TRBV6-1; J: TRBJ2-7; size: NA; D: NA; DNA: TGTGCCAGCAGTGAAACTCTGCAGTACTTC; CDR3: CASSETLQYF
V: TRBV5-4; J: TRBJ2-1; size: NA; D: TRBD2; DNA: TGTGCCAGCAGCACCACGACGGGGAGGGGCAATGAGCAGTTCTTC; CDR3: CASSTTTGRGNEQFF
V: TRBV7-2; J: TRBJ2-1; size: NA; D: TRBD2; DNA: TGTGCCAGCAGCTGGAAGACTAGCGGGAGGTACAATGAGCAGTTCTTC; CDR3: CASSWKTSGRYNEQFF
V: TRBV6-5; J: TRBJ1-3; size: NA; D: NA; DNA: TGTGCCAGCAGAGAACTACCTACCTCTGGAAACACCATATATTTT; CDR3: CASRELPTSGNTIYF
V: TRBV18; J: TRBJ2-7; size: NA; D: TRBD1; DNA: TGTGCCAGCTCACCCCCCGTGACAGGGGGTTTCTACGAGCAGTACTTC; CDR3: CASSPPVTGGFYEQYF
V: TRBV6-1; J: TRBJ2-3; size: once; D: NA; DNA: TGTGCCAGCAGTGGGGGGTTTAATATGGTTACAGATACGCAGTATTTT; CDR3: CASSGGFNMVTDTQYF
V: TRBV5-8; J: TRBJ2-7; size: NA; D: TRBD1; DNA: TGTGCCAGCAGCTTAAGACAGGGCCGGGAGCAGTACTTC; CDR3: CASSLRQGREQYF
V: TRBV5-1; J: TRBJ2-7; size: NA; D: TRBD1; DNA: TGCGCCAGCAGCTTGAAGGCAGGGGGCTCTAGAGTCTACGAGCAGTACTTC; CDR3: CASSLKAGGSRVYEQYF
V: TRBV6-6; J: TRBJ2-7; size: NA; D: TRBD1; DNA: TGTGCCAGCAGTTACGGGTCGGAGACAGGGGGCGAGCAGTACTTC; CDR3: CASSYGSETGGEQYF
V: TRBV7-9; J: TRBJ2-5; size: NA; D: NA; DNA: TGTGCCAGCAGCTACACGTCGGGGACATACCAAGAGACCCAGTACTTC; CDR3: CASSYTSGTYQETQYF
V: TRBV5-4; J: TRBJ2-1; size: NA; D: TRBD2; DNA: TGTGCCAGCAGCGCCGGACTTGGCGGGAGTAGGGATGAGCAGTTCTTC; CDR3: CASSAGLGGSRDEQFF
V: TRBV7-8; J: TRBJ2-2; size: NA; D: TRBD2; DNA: TGTGCCAGCAGCTTAGAGGGCGGGAGGACGAACACCGGGGAGCTGTTTTTT; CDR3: CASSLEGGRTNTGELFF
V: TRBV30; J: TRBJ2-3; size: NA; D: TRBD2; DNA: TGTGCCTGGAGTATACTAGCGGGAGCAGATACGCAGTATTTT; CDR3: CAWSILAGADTQYF
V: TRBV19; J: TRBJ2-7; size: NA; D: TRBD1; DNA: TGTGCCAGTAGTGGACAGGGAAGCGAGCAGTACTTC; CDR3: CASSGQGSEQYF
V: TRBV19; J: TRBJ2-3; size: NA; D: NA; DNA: TGTGCCAGTAGACCCGGATTCGGGGGAGCAAATACGCAGTATTTT; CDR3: CASRPGFGGANTQYF
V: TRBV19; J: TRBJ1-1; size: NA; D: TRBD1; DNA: TGTGCCAGTAGTACGGGACAGGGGATCTCTGAAGCTTTCTTT; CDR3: CASSTGQGISEAFF
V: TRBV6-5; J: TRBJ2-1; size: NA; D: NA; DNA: TGTGCCAGCAGTTACCGGGTGACGGACAACAATGAGCAGTTCTTC; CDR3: CASSYRVTDNNEQFF
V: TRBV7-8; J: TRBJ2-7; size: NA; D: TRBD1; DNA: TGTGCCAGCAGCTCAGCCGGGACAGGAGCCTACGAGCAGTACTTC; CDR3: CASSSAGTGAYEQYF
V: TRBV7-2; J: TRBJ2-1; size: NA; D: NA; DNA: TGTGCCAGCAGCTTAGGGTACAATGAGCAGTTCTTC; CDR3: CASSLGYNEQFF
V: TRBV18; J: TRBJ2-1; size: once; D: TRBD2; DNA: TGTGCCAGCTCACCACCGGGGGCTAGCGGGAGCTATGAGCAGTTCTTC; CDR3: CASSPPGASGSYEQFF
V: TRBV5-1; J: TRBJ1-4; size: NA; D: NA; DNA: TGCGCCAGCAGCTCGGAAACAGGGAGGGAAAAACTGTTTTTT; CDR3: CASSSETGREKLFF
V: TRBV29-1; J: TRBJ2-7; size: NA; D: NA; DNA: TGCAGCGCCACTAATGCTCCAGTTTCCTACGAGCAGTACTTC; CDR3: CSATNAPVSYEQYF
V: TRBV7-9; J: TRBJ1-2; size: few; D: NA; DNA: TGTGCCAGCAGCTTCGGGGCTTACGGGGGTGGCTACACCTTC; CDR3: CASSFGAYGGGYTF
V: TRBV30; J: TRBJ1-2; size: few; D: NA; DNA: TGTGCCTGGAGTACGGACAGCTATGGCTACACCTTC; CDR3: CAWSTDSYGYTF
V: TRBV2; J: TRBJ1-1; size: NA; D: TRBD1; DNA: TGTGCCAGCAGCGACAGGGAGTGGGCTGAAGCTTTCTTT; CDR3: CASSDREWAEAFF
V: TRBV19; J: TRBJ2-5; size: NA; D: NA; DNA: TGTGCCAGTAAAACCGGGACCCTAAAAGAGACCCAGTACTTC; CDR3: CASKTGTLKETQYF
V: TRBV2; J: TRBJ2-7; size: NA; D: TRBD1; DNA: TGTGCCAGCAATCCCGGGACAGCCTACGAGCAGTACTTC; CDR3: CASNPGTAYEQYF
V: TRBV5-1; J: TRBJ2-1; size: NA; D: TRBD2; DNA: TGCGCCAGCAGCGAGGGACTAGTTTCCGTCTTC; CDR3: CASSEGLVSVF
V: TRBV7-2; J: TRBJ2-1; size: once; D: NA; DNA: TGTGCCAGCAGCTTAATACAGGGTGGTAATGAGCAGTTCTTC; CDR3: CASSLIQGGNEQFF
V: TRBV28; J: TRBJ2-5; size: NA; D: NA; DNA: TGTGCCAGCAGAAGATGGACCCGAGAGACCCAGTACTTC; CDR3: CASRRWTRETQYF
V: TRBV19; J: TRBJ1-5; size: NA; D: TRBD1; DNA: TGTGCCAGTAACCTCGGGACAGGGGATGGCAATCAGCCCCAGCATTTT; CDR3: CASNLGTGDGNQPQHF
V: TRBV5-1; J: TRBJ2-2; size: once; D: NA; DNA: TGCGCCAGCAGCTTGGCGGGCGGGACCTTCACCGGGGAGCTGTTTTTT; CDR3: CASSLAGGTFTGELFF
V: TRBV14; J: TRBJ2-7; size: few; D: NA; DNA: TGTGCCAGCAGCTTCACACTGAGCTCCTACGAGCAGTACTTC; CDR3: CASSFTLSSYEQYF
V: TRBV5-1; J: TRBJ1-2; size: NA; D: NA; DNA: TGCGCCAGCAGCCTGGGGGGCCCGACAACATATGGCTACACCTTC; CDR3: CASSLGGPTTYGYTF
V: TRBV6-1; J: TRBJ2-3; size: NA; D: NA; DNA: TGTGCCAGCAGCGCCCGCACAGATACGCAGTATTTT; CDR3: CASSARTDTQYF
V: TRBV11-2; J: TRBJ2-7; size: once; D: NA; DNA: TGTGCCAGCAGCTTCCCAGGGATCTCCGAGCAGTACTTC; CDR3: CASSFPGISEQYF
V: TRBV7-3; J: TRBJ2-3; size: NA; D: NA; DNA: TGTGCCAGCAGCCCGATGGGAGGACGAACGCAGTATTTT; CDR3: CASSPMGGRTQYF
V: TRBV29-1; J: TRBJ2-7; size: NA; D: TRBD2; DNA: TGCAGCGCAAAGCGGGAGGGCCCCGAGCAGTACTTC; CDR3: CSAKREGPEQYF
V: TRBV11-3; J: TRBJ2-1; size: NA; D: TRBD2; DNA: TGTGCCAGCATTCCATCCCCTCCTAGCGGGGCCCTCTCCTACAATGAGCAGTTCTTC; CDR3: CASIPSPPSGALSYNEQFF
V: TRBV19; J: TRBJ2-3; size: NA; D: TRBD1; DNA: TGTGCCAGTAGTATCCTAACAGGGGAGCGCGCAGATACGCAGTATTTT; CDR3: CASSILTGERADTQYF
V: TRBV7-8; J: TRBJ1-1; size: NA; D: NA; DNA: TGTGCCAGCAGCCCCGGGGGGATGAACACTGAAGCTTTCTTT; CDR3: CASSPGGMNTEAFF
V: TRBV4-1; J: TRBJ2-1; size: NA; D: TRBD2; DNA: TGCGCCAGCAGCGCCAGCGGGAGAAGAGCTGAGCAGTTCTTC; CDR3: CASSASGRRAEQFF
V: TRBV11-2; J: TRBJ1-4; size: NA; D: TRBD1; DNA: TGTGCCAGCAGCCCAGGACAGGGTGGCGAAAAACTGTTTTTT; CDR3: CASSPGQGGEKLFF
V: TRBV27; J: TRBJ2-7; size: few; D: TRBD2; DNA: TGTGCCAGCAGTTCCTGGGGACTAGCGGGAGTCGAGCAGTACTTC; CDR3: CASSSWGLAGVEQYF
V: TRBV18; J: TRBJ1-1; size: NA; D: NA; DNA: TGTGCCAGCTCACCACTTACAGGGTTTCGGACTGAAGCTTTCTTT; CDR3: CASSPLTGFRTEAFF
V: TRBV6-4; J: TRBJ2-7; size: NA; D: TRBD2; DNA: TGTGCCAGCAGCAAGGGACTAGCGGGAGGAACTAAAGAGCAGTACTTC; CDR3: CASSKGLAGGTKEQYF
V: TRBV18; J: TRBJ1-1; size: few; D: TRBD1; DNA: TGTGCCAGCTCATCTGGGACAGGACGTGAAGCTTTCTTT; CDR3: CASSSGTGREAFF
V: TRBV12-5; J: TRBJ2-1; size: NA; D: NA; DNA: TGTGCTAGTGGACCTGGACGGACGGATTACAATGAGCAGTTCTTC; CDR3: CASGPGRTDYNEQFF
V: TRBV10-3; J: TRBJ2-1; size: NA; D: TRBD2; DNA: TGTGCCATCAGTGCTGGGTCGGGAGGGCCGGGGTACAATGAGCAGTTCTTC; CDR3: CAISAGSGGPGYNEQFF
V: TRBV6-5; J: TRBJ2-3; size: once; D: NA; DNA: TGTGCCAGCAGCCCTGGGGACGGCAACACAGATACGCAGTATTTT; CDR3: CASSPGDGNTDTQYF
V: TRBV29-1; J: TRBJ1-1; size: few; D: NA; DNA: TGCAGCGTTGAAGAGAACACAAACAGGGAAAAAGCTTTCTTT; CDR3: CSVEENTNREKAFF
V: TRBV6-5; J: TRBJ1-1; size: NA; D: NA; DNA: TGTGCCAGCAGCCCCCTAGGGGTGTCTCCTGAAGCTTTCTTT; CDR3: CASSPLGVSPEAFF
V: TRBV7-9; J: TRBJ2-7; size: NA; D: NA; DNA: TGTGCCAGCAGCTTAGCCGGCGCGGCCTACGAGCAGTACTTC; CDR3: CASSLAGAAYEQYF